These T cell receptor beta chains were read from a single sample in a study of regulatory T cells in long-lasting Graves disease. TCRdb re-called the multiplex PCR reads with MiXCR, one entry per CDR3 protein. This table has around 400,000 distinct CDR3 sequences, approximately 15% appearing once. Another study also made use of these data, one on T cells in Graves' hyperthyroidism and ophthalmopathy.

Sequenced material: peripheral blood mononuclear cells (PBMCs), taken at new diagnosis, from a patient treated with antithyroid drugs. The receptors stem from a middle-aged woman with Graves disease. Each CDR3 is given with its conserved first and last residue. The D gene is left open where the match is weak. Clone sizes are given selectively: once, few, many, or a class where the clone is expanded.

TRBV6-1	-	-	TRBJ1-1	TGTGCCGGAAGACACCTTGTGAACACTGAAGCTTTCTTT	CAGRHLVNTEAFF
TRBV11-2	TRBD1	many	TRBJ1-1	TGTGCCAGCACCTTGACAGGGACTGCGAACACTGAAGCTTTCTTT	CASTLTGTANTEAFF
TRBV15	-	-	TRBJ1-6	TGTGCCACCAGCAGAGCCCAGGGAGGAGATTCACCCCTCCACTTT	CATSRAQGGDSPLHF
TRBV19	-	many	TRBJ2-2	TGTGCCAGTAGTATCCCACTAGGTAGCGTCGCCTGGGACACCGGGGAGCTGTTTTTT	CASSIPLGSVAWDTGELFF
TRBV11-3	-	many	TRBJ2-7	TGTGCCAGCAGCCGACAGGAAGGGTACGAGCAGTACTTC	CASSRQEGYEQYF
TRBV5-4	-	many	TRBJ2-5	TGTGCCAGCAGCCCCCCACCAGGGACGGAATTTCAAGAGACCCAGTACTTC	CASSPPPGTEFQETQYF
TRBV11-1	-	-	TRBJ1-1	TGTGCCAGCAGCTTAGGCCCGGGGAGAGGCACTGAAGCTTTCTTT	CASSLGPGRGTEAFF
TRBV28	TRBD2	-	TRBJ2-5	TGTGCCAGCAGTATTAGCGGGATGGAGACCCAGTACTTC	CASSISGMETQYF
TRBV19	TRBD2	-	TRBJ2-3	TGTGCCAGTAGTATCGGGGGACTAGCGGGGCACACAGATATGCAGTATTTT	CASSIGGLAGHTDMQYF
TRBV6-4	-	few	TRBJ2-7	TGTGCCAGCAGTTGGACTTCCTATTACTACGAGCAGTACTTC	CASSWTSYYYEQYF